One and the same sample provided the 8 T cell receptor beta chains below, sequenced in a study of T cells in tuberculosis. Using immunoSEQ multiplex PCR, the repertoire was profiled, and TCRdb retains in-frame clones only, with some absent. The sample shows tens of thousands of clones, 85% to 95% of them seen only once. Sequencing was done on a sample of PBMCs. The receptors derive from a donor between 5 and 29 years old with latent tuberculosis or without tuberculosis infection. Some clones in this sample may be carry-over from other donors' samples.

This chain uses TRBV30 with TRBJ1-2, with TRBD1 as a possible D gene (6 bases). CDR1 is GTSNPN and CDR2 is SVGIG in the germline V gene (reference sequence). The germline V and J ends were trimmed by 5 bases and 4 bases, with 14 bases remaining between them. CDR3 size: 13 residues. CDR3 coding DNA: TGTGCCTGGGCCGAGGGGGTAGGCTATGGCTACACCTTC. Translating gives CAWAEGVGYGYTF. Full variable domain (missing parts from reference TRBV30 and TRBJ1-2): SQTIHQWPATLVQPVGSPLSLECTVEGTSNPNLYWYRQAAGRGLQLLFYSVGIGQISSEVPQNLSASRPQDRQFILSSKKLLLSDSGFYLCAWAEGVGYGYTFGSGTRLTVV.

This chain links TRBV11-2 with TRBJ2-3; 10 bases are a match to TRBD1. This CDR3 has 14 amino acids. Trimming took 5 bases from V and 4 from J; bases not matched to a gene: 3. From germline, CDR1 is SGHAT and CDR2 FQNNGV. The CDR3 is CASSTGQGADTQYF. As DNA, the CDR3 is TGTGCCAGCAGCACCGGACAGGGGGCAGATACGCAGTATTTT.

This chain connects TRBV19 to TRBJ1-5, with TRBD1 matching 7 bases. Germline loops: CDR1 LNHDA, CDR2 SQIVND (reference sequence). The CDR3 has 16 amino acids. Losses at the gene ends were 3 bases for V and 7 bases for J; bases not matched to a gene: 12. The CDR3 DNA reads TGTGCCAGTAGTATTGGGAGTAGGGGGCCCGGGCAGCCCCAGCATTTT. Translating it yields CASSIGSRGPGQPQHF.

The J gene is TRBJ1-5, the V gene TRBV6-1, with D maybe TRBD1 (6 bases). The ends were cut back, 3 bases at V and 1 base at J, with 10 bases in the middle. Germline CDR1 MNHNS, CDR2 SASEGT. The CDR3 sequence is 15 residues long. DNA for the CDR3: TGTGCCAGCAGTGATGGGACATACAGCAATCAGCCCCAGCATTTT. This translates into CASSDGTYSNQPQHF.

This clone has only a few counts. V is TRBV10-2 and J is TRBJ1-5; 8 bases map to TRBD1. J gave up 6 bases and V 8 bases, and 3 bases lay outside the gene matches. The V gene's germline CDR1 is WSHSY and CDR2 SAAADI. This CDR3 is built from 12 residues. The CDR3 sequence is CASQQGGQPQHF. In DNA form, the CDR3 reads TGCGCCAGCCAACAGGGGGGTCAGCCCCAGCATTTT.

The rearrangement links TRBV2 to TRBJ1-3, with TRBD1 as a possible D gene (5 bases). Trimming pared 4 bases from V and 0 bases from J, leaving 10 bases between. The CDR3 has 15 amino acids. CDR1 and CDR2 (germline): SNHLY, FYNNEI. The CDR3 region has the DNA TGTGCCAGCAGTGCGACAGATGTCTCTGGAAACACCATATATTTT. This sequence encodes CASSATDVSGNTIYF. The full variable domain, in which reference TRBV2 and TRBJ1-3 provide the parts outside the CDR3, is EPEVTQTPSHQVTQMGQEVILRCVPISNHLYFYWYRQILGQKVEFLVSFYNNEISEKSEIFDDQFSVERPDGSNFTLKIRSTKLEDSAMYFCASSATDVSGNTIYFGEGSWLTVV.

The chain links TRBV5-4 to TRBJ2-3, with 7 bases aligning to TRBD2. This CDR3 is built from 12 residues. CDR1 is SGHNT, CDR2 YYREEE, per germline (reference sequence). Losses at the gene ends were 3 bases for V and 8 bases for J; bases not matched to a gene: 3. The CDR3 DNA sequence: TGTGCCAGCAGCTGGGAGGGAGGTACGCAGTATTTT. Its translation is CASSWEGGTQYF.

The chain employs TRBV27 and TRBJ2-7, with 7 bases lining up with TRBD2. The germline gives CDR1 MNHEY, CDR2 SMNVEV (reference sequence). The V segment lost 5 bases and the J segment 2 bases; nucleotides outside the gene matches: 6. This CDR3 has 14 residues. CDR3 protein: CASSPRGGPYEQYF. In nucleotides, the CDR3 is TGTGCCAGCAGTCCACGGGGAGGGCCCTACGAGCAGTACTTC.